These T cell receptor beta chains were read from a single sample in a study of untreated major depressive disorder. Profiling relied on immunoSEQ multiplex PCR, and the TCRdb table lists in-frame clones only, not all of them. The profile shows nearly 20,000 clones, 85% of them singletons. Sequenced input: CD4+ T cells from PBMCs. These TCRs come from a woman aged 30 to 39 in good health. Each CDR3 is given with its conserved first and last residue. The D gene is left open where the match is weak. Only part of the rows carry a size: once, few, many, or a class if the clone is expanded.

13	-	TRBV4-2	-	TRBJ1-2	TGTGCCAGCAGCCCGAATCTCGGCTATGGCTACACCTTC	CASSPNLGYGYTF
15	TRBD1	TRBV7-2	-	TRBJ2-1	TGTGCCAGCAGCTGGACAGGGGGCGGTAGCAATGAGCAGTTCTTC	CASSWTGGGSNEQFF
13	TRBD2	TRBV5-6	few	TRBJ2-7	TGTGCCAGCAGCTTTGCCCTAGCGGACGAGCAGTACTTC	CASSFALADEQYF
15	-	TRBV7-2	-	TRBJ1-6	TGTGCCAGCAGACCCCCAGACCCATCTAATTCACCCCTCCACTTT	CASRPPDPSNSPLHF
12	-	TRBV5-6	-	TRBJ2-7	TGTGCCAGCAGCTTGTCGCCCTACGAGCAGTACTTC	CASSLSPYEQYF
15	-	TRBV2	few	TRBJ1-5	TGTGCCAGCAGTCTCCAGATCGGAAGCAATCAGCCCCAGCATTTT	CASSLQIGSNQPQHF
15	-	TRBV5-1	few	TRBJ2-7	TGCGCCAGCAGCTTGGGATTCGGTCAGAACTACGAGCAGTACTTC	CASSLGFGQNYEQYF
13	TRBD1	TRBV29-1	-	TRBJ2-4	TGCAGCACTCTGACAGGGGGCAAAAACATTCAGTACTTC	CSTLTGGKNIQYF
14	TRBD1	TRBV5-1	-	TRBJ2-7	TGCGCCAGCAGCCCCCCCGGGACAGGGTTGGTGCAGTACTTC	CASSPPGTGLVQYF
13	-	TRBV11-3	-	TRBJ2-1	TGTGCCAGCAGCTCCGAACCTTTCAATGAGCAGTTCTTC	CASSSEPFNEQFF
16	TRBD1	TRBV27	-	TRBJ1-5	TGTGCCAGCAGTTTATCGGGGGGACAGGGCAATCAGCCCCAGCATTTT	CASSLSGGQGNQPQHF
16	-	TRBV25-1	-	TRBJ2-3	TGTGCCAGCAGGCCTGCGAAGCCGGGAAGCACGGATACGCAGTATTTT	CASRPAKPGSTDTQYF
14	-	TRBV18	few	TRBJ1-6	TGTGCCAGCTCACCAGGATTTGATAATTCACCCCTCCACTTT	CASSPGFDNSPLHF
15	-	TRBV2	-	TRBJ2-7	TGTGCCAGCAGCTCAGACCAGTGGAGCTCCTACGAGCAGTACTTC	CASSSDQWSSYEQYF
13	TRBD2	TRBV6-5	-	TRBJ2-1	TGTGCCAGCGGGGGGGACGTGGTGGATGAGCAGTTCTTC	CASGGDVVDEQFF
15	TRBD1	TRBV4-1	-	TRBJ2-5	TGCGCCAGCAGCCCCTCGGGACAGCTAAAAGAGACCCAGTACTTC	CASSPSGQLKETQYF
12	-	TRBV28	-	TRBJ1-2	TGTGCCAGTTCTAGGGGTGACTATGGCTACACCTTC	CASSRGDYGYTF
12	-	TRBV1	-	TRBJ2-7	TGCACCACCCCCCGGGAGGGCCTAGAGCAGTACTTC	CTTPREGLEQYF
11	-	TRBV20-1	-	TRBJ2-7	TGCAGTGCTGGGGAGTTCTACGAGCAGTACTTC	CSAGEFYEQYF
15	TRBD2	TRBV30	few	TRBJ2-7	TGTGCCTGGAGGGAGAGCGGGAGGCACTCCTACGAGCAGTACTTC	CAWRESGRHSYEQYF
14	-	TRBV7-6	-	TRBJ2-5	TGTGCCAGCAGCGTAGGGACGATGCAAGAGACCCAGTACTTC	CASSVGTMQETQYF
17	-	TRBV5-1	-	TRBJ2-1	TGCGCCAGCAGCTGGAAGTTCGGGATAGGGGGACACAATGAGCAGTTCTTC	CASSWKFGIGGHNEQFF
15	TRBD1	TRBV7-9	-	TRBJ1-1	TGTGCCAGCAGCCCAAGGGACAGATTGAACACTGAAGCTTTCTTT	CASSPRDRLNTEAFF
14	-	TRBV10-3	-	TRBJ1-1	TGTGCCATCAGTGAGCAGGGAGCGAACACTGAAGCTTTCTTT	CAISEQGANTEAFF
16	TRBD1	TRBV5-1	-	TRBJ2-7	TGCGCCAGCAGCTTGGCGAATCCGGGACAGGGCTACGAGCAGTACTTC	CASSLANPGQGYEQYF
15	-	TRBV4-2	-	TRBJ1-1	TGTGCCAGCAGCCAAGGGCGGGGCTTGAACACTGAAGCTTTCTTT	CASSQGRGLNTEAFF
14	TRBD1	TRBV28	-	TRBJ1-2	TGTGCCAGCAGTTCAGGGGGCGTCCTCTATGGCTACACCTTC	CASSSGGVLYGYTF